Reported below is one T cell receptor (beta chain). The sample belongs to a study of control samples from healthy donors and cancer patients. Only in-frame clones appear in the TCRdb table, and some are missing; sequencing was by immunoSEQ multiplex PCR. The table includes about 20,000 clones, around 83% detected once. The CDR3 loop spans 14 amino acids. V lost 7 bases to trimming and J lost 5 bases; unmatched junction nucleotides: 7. Germline CDR1 is LNHDA and CDR2 is SQIVND (reference sequence). The sequenced sample was PBMCs. The sequence derives from a man aged 55 to 69 with head and neck cancer. The chain uses TRBV19 and TRBJ1-5; 8 bases agree with TRBD1. CDR3 DNA: TGTGCCAGTAAGTCGGACAGGGCGTATCAGCCCCAGCATTTT. Protein sequence: CASKSDRAYQPQHF.